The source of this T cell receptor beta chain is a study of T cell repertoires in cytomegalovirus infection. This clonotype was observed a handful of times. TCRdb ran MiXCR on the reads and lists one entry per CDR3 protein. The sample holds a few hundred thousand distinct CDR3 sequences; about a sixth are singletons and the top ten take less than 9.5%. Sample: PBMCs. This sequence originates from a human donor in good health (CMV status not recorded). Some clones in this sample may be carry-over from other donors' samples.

The CDR3 loop is CAISRLPGRNEQFF. The CDR3 DNA reads as TGTGCCATCAGTAGACTACCGGGTAGGAATGAGCAGTTCTTC. V gene TRBV10-3 combines with J gene TRBJ2-1; a possible D gene is TRBD2 (5 bases). V shed 5 bases and J shed 7 bases, with 15 bases lying between them. Germline V gene data show CDR1 as ENHRY and CDR2 as SYGVKD. The CDR3 sequence is 14 residues long.